This TCR beta chain was recovered during a study of healthy donors' naive CD4 and CD8 T cells. Broader study findings: Positive CDR3 charge linked to CD4+ cells, negative to CD8+ cells.

CD4+CD8-CD45RO-CD45RA+ cells were naive CD4+; CD8+CD4-CD45RA+CD27bright cells were naive CD8+. A linear amplification protocol produced the TCR libraries from approximately 460 ng of total RNA. MiXCR, applied by TCRdb to the reads, yields one record per CDR3 protein. This table holds 200,000 or so distinct CDR3 sequences, 65% to 75% found once. Worth noting for this clonotype: Its target is unknown.

CDR3 length equals 16 residues. Germline CDR1 is KGHSH and CDR2 is LQKENI. With V trimmed by 6 bases and J by 1 base, 8 bases remained unmatched. The rearrangement uses TRBV18 and TRBJ1-1; TRBD1 matches at 10 bases. The clonotype originates from a pool of human donors in good health; the sample pools cells from several healthy donors. What was sequenced was naive CD4+ and CD8+ T cells sorted from blood, pooled from several donors. Here the CDR3 DNA reads TGTGCCAGCTCGTCGGGACAGGGGAATGCGAACACTGAAGCTTTCTTT. Its translation is CASSSGQGNANTEAFF. Together with reference TRBV18 and TRBJ1-1, the CDR3 gives the full variable domain: NAGVMQNPRHLVRRRGQEARLRCSPMKGHSHVYWYRQLPEEGLKFMVYLQKENIIDESGMPKERFSAEFPKEGPSILRIQQVVRGDSAAYFCASSSGQGNANTEAFFGQGTRLTVV.